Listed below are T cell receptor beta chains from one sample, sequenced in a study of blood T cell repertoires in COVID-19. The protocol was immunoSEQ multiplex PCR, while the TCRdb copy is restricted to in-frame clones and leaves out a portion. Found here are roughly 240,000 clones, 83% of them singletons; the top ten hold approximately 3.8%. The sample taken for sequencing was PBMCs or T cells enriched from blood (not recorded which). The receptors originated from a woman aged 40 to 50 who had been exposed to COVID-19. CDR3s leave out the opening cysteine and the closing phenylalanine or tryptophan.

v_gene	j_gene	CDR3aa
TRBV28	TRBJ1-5	ASSPVSLPHQPQH
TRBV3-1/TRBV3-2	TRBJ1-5	ASSSGDQPQH
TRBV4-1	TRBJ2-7	ASSPTGTRGGEQY
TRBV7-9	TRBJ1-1	ASSWETEAF
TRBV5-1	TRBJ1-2	ASSPTQNPGDGYT
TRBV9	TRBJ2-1	ASSYGNEGINEQF
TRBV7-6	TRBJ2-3	ASSLVAGGRTDTQY
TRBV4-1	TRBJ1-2	ASSQVEAPRHYGYT
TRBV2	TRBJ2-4	ASSQRAGIQY
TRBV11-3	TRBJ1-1	ASSPRTGGETEAF
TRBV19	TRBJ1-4	ASSMDQGSTSKLF
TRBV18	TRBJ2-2	ASSPIDDSTGELF
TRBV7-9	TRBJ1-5	ASSIGLGANQPQH
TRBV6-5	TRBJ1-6	ASRDRFNSPLH
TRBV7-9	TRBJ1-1	ASSVPDRGETEAF
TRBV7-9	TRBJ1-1	ASSGGHPNTEAF
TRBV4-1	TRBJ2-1	ASSRSHDNEQF
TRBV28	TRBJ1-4	ASTDGAGSGEKLF
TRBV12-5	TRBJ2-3	ASGQGSTDTQY
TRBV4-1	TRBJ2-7	ASSQDTWTPTGNEQY
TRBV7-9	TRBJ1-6	ASSPGGWDRLNSPLH
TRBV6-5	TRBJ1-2	ASSYAETGRFYGYT
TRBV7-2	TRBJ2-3	ASSLRSGSTDTQY
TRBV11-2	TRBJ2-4	ASSRDRQRGAWGPY
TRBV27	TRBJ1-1	ASSHTGTGGITEAF
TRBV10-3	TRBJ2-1	AIRIREGSYNEQF
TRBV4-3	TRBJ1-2	ASSQGQGGYT
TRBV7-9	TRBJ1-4	ASSIGQAVTNEKLF
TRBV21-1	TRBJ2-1	ASSGQGIPSSYNEQF
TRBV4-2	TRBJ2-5	ASSRGGGAETQY
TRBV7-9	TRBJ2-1	ASSSQNNEQF
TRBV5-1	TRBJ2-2	ASSLIRRRDTGELF
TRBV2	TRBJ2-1	ASSEGGGVFEEQF
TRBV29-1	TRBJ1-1	SVDRGNTEAF
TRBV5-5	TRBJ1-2	ASSLGSAGNYGYT
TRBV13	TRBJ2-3	ASSFRAAGGTDTQY
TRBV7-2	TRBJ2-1	ASSLNSPGNEQF
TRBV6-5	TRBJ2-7	ASSYYPGTGMDEQY
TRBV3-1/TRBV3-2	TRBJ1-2	ASSDADYGYT
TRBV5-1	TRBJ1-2	ASSGDRGYGYT
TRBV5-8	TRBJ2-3	ASSGLAVGTDTQY
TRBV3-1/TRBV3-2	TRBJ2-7	ASSPSSYEQY
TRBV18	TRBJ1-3	ASSPGQGTNTIY
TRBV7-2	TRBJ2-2	ASSLAGGPGELF
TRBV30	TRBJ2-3	AWSQTSGGSTDTQY
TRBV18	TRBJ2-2	ASSPRRENTGELF
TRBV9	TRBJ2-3	ASSVLAGTPNTQY
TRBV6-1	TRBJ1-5	ASSEGVEHQPQH
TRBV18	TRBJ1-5	ASSPVANQPQH